This TCR beta chain was found in a study of T-cell reconstitution after alpha-beta-depleted transplantation in children. Study-wide results and limits: It was newly produced T cells that mostly accounted for T-cell counts and diversity one year after transplant.

Using unique molecular identifiers, the investigators prepared the TCRbeta library. TCRdb called the PCR reads again in MiXCR, with one record for every CDR3 protein. The table includes just under 150,000 distinct CDR3 sequences, around 10% detected once. This clonotype was seen ten or more times. What it binds is unknown. The TCR originated in a female patient aged 2 to 10 who had a stem cell transplant for congenital amegakaryocytic thrombocytopenia, so the T cells may come from the graft donor. This sample comprised PBMCs, mostly from graft donor cells, obtained 180 days after TCRalphabeta/CD19-depleted stem cell transplant.

The CDR3, as DNA: TGCGCCAGCAGCTTGAGGCAAGTGGAAACCGGGGAGCTGTTTTTT. Translation: CASSLRQVETGELFF. This sequence joins TRBV5-1 and TRBJ2-2; D unclear. CDR3 length equals 15 residues. The germline V and J ends were trimmed by 1 base and 5 bases, with 12 bases remaining between them. Germline CDR1 SGHRS, CDR2 YFSETQ.